The rows below give T cell receptor beta chains drawn from one sample of a study of shared clonotypes between healthy human individuals. Profiling relied on immunoSEQ multiplex PCR, and the TCRdb table lists in-frame clones only, not all of them. The table shows over a million clones, with more than 75% occurring only once. Sequencing was performed on memory CD4+ T cells from PBMCs. Receptors were obtained from a man between 18 and 35 years old in good health. Some clones in this sample may be carry-over from other donors' samples. The CDR3 runs from the conserved cysteine through the conserved F or W. The D gene is left open where the match is weak. Clone size is given for some rows only: seen once, a few or many times, or a class if the clone is expanded.

NA	TRBV7-2	NA	TRBJ2-5	TGTGCCAGCAGCTTACTAGGCGATAGTAGGGAGACCCAGTACTTC	CASSLLGDSRETQYF
NA	TRBV7-9	NA	TRBJ2-7	TGTGCCAGCAGCTTGGGTGGGGCACACAGCAGGCACGAGCAGTACTTC	CASSLGGAHSRHEQYF
NA	TRBV5-4	NA	TRBJ1-1	TGTGCCAGCAGCTTTAACAGGGAGGATGAAGCTTTCTTT	CASSFNREDEAFF
NA	TRBV10-3	NA	TRBJ1-2	TGTGCCACCCACCCCGGCTATGGCTACACCTTC	CATHPGYGYTF
NA	TRBV5-4	NA	TRBJ1-2	TGTGCCAGCAGCTTTCCCCCAGGGATGGAAACTAACTATGGCTACACCTTC	CASSFPPGMETNYGYTF
NA	TRBV10-3	NA	TRBJ2-3	TGTGCCATCAGTCCTCCGGGGGCAGGCACAGATACGCAGTATTTT	CAISPPGAGTDTQYF
TRBD1	TRBV2	NA	TRBJ1-5	TGTGCCAGCAGTGGACAGGGGATCAGCAATCAGCCCCAGCATTTT	CASSGQGISNQPQHF
NA	TRBV18	NA	TRBJ2-1	TGTGCCAGCTCACCTGGGGCCCCCGCAAACAATGAGCAGTTCTTC	CASSPGAPANNEQFF
TRBD1	TRBV2	NA	TRBJ2-1	TGTGCCAGCAGTCGACAGGGGGCGCCGAATGAGCAGTTCTTC	CASSRQGAPNEQFF
TRBD2	TRBV18	NA	TRBJ2-7	TGTGCCAGCTCAACACAGCGGGACTTCCAGGAGCAGTACTTC	CASSTQRDFQEQYF
TRBD1	TRBV7-2	NA	TRBJ2-1	TGTGCCAGCAGCTTAGCCGGGACAGCCGGTGGGGAGCAGTTCTTC	CASSLAGTAGGEQFF
NA	TRBV7-2	NA	TRBJ2-3	TGTGCCAGCAGCTTAAGTTGGGCAGATACGCAGTATTTT	CASSLSWADTQYF
NA	TRBV11-3	NA	TRBJ2-7	TGTGCCAGCAGGAGGGACGGGACCGACTCCATACGCGGTGTGGAGCAGTACTTC	CASRRDGTDSIRGVEQYF
TRBD1	TRBV5-6	NA	TRBJ1-4	TGTGCCAGCAGCTCCCCCCGGGACAGGAGGGAAAAACTGTTTTTT	CASSSPRDRREKLFF
NA	TRBV7-2	NA	TRBJ2-7	TGTGCCAGCAGCCTTAGGTTCGGCTACGAGCAGTACTTC	CASSLRFGYEQYF
NA	TRBV25-1	NA	TRBJ1-6	TGTGCCAGCAGACGTGAAGGGCGCGGGTCCTATAATTCACCCCTCCACTTT	CASRREGRGSYNSPLHF
NA	TRBV18	once	TRBJ1-2	TGTGCCAGCTCACCACCGTACGAACCTTATGGCTACACCTTC	CASSPPYEPYGYTF
NA	TRBV6-4	few	TRBJ1-5	TGTGCCAGCAGGGACAGAGATAGCAATCAGCCCCAGCATTTT	CASRDRDSNQPQHF
NA	TRBV4-3	NA	TRBJ1-1	TGCGCCAGCAGCCAGGCATTCAGGGGCGCTACGGCTTTCTTT	CASSQAFRGATAFF
NA	TRBV27	NA	TRBJ2-5	TGTGCCAGCAGTTTAGTCCGTATGGGGGAGACCCAGTACTTC	CASSLVRMGETQYF
TRBD1	TRBV28	NA	TRBJ2-4	TGTGCCAGCAGTCCGTCGGACAGGGGAGTAGCCAAAAACATTCAGTACTTC	CASSPSDRGVAKNIQYF
NA	TRBV28	NA	TRBJ2-7	TGTGCCAGCAGCCGGTCGGGGCCACCCTACGAGCAGTACTTC	CASSRSGPPYEQYF
TRBD1	TRBV2	NA	TRBJ2-7	TGTGCCAGCAGCTGGACAGGGACGGACCCCGCAAGCTATTACGAGCAGTACTTC	CASSWTGTDPASYYEQYF